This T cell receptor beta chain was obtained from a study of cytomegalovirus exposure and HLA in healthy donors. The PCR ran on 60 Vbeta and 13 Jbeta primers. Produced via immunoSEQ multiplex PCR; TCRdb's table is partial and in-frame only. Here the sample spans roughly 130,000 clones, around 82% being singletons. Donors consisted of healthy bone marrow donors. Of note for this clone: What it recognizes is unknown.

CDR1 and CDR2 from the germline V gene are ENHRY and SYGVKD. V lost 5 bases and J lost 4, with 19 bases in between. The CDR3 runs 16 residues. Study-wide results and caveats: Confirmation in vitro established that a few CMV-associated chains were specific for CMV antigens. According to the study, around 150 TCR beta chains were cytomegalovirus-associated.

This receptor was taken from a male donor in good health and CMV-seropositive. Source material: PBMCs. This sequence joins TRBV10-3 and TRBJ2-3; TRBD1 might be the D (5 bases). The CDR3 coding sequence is TGTGCCATCAGTCAAAAACAAGGGGTTTTCCCAGATACGCAGTATTTT. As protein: CAISQKQGVFPDTQYF.